Following are 25 T cell receptor beta chains from one sample sequenced in a study of shared clonotypes between healthy human individuals. Repertoires were generated with immunoSEQ multiplex PCR, while TCRdb's copy carries only in-frame clones and drops some. The table has approximately 740,000 clones, about 74% seen once. Input material: memory CD4+ T cells sorted from blood. As for subset: CD45RA-negative fraction. These TCRs come from a woman aged 25-40 years in good health.

This clone was counted only a few times. The genes are TRBV10-1 and TRBJ2-7, with no clear D. The V end was cut by 2 bases, the J end by 2 bases, with 13 bases between. The CDR3 is 15 residues long. Germline CDR1 is WNHNN and CDR2 is SYGVQD (reference sequence). The CDR3 sequence: CASSEARPPTYEQYF. In nucleotides, the CDR3 is TGCGCCAGCAGTGAGGCGAGACCGCCGACCTACGAGCAGTACTTC.

The DNA of the CDR3 is TGTGCCAGCTCATTGGGCCCCTGGGGGGACGAGCAGTACTTC. It translates to CASSLGPWGDEQYF. The chain joins TRBV18 to TRBJ2-7; TRBD2 might be the D (6 bases). The CDR3 contains 14 residues. Trimming pared 5 bases from V and 5 bases from J, leaving 16 bases between. The germline V gene has CDR1 KGHSH and CDR2 LQKENI.

This clone appeared a single time. The genes are TRBV5-1 and TRBJ1-4; D is possibly TRBD1 (5 bases). Trimming pared 0 bases from V and 4 bases from J, leaving 7 bases between. The germline CDR1 and CDR2 sequences are SGHRS and YFSETQ. The CDR3 sequence is 14 residues long. The CDR3 spells CASSLGRGNEKLFF. CDR3 nucleotide sequence: TGCGCCAGCAGCTTGGGTAGGGGTAATGAAAAACTGTTTTTT.

J is TRBJ1-3 and V is TRBV5-6; D not certain. The CDR3 consists of 16 residues. Trimming stripped 4 bases from V and 0 bases from J, with 14 bases between. Germline loops: CDR1 SGHDT, CDR2 YYEEEE. CDR3 bases: TGTGCCAGCAGCGGAGGGTGGGGAAGCTCTGGAAACACCATATATTTT. Amino acid sequence: CASSGGWGSSGNTIYF.

The rearrangement links TRBV28 to TRBJ2-7; 9 bases are a match to TRBD1. The CDR3 loop spans 16 amino acids. Looked up from germline, CDR1 is MDHEN and CDR2 is SYDVKM. The V and J ends lost 2 bases and 3 bases, in that order; junction bases with no gene match: 8. CDR3 bases: TGTGCCAGCAGTTTACCCCGGGACAGGGTTAGCTACGAGCAGTACTTC. It is translated as CASSLPRDRVSYEQYF.

The chain links TRBV12-5 to TRBJ2-3; no definite D call. The V and J ends lost 7 bases and 5 bases respectively, with 10 bases between them. CDR3 size: 12 residues. The germline V gene encodes CDR1 LGHNT and CDR2 FRNRAP. CDR3 in amino acids: CASATTGDTQYF. The CDR3 DNA sequence: TGTGCTAGTGCCACGACCGGAGATACGCAGTATTTT.

This clone was counted only a few times. The gene calls are TRBV5-5 and TRBJ2-1; TRBD1 matches 8 bases. The CDR3 has 14 residues. CDR1 is SGHKS, CDR2 YYEKEE, per germline (reference sequence). J was trimmed by 7 bases and V by 4 bases; bases with no gene match: 7. DNA for the CDR3: TGTGCCAGCAGCCCCCGGGACAGGCGTAATGAGCAGTTCTTC. This encodes CASSPRDRRNEQFF.

The chain carries TRBV5-8 and TRBJ1-1; D may be TRBD1 (6 bases). CDR3 length: 17 residues. Looked up from germline, CDR1 is SGHTS and CDR2 is YDEGEE. Trimming removed 1 base from V and 2 bases from J, with 18 bases in between. The chain's CDR3 is CASSLTVIIQGNTEAFF. Written as DNA, the CDR3 is TGTGCCAGCAGCTTGACGGTGATTATACAGGGTAACACTGAAGCTTTCTTT.

The CDR3 protein is CSVDQREKDEQFF. In DNA form, the CDR3 reads TGCAGCGTTGACCAGCGGGAGAAGGATGAGCAGTTCTTC. The V gene is TRBV29-1, the J gene TRBJ2-1, with 8 nucleotides matching TRBD2. CDR3 length equals 13 residues. Germline CDR1 and CDR2: SQVTM and ANQGSEA. With V trimmed by 3 bases and J by 8 bases, 6 bases remained unmatched.

The J gene is TRBJ1-1, the V gene TRBV7-2, with D hard to call. The CDR3 loop spans 13 amino acids. The V gene lost 5 bases and the J gene lost 1 base, with 8 bases spanning the gap. Germline V gene lookup returns CDR1 SGHTA and CDR2 FQGNSA. The CDR3 loop reads CASSIDGNTEAFF. CDR3 nucleotides: TGTGCCAGCAGCATAGACGGGAACACTGAAGCTTTCTTT.

Comments on this clone: This same CDR3 is encoded by further DNA sequences in the sample. The J gene is TRBJ2-1, the V gene TRBV9, with D perhaps matching TRBD1 (5 bases). CDR1 and CDR2 from the germline V gene are SGDLS and YYNGEE. V shed 0 bases and J shed 7 bases, with 5 bases lying between them. This CDR3 has 12 residues. CDR3 bases: TGTGCCAGCAGCGTAGAGGGGAATGAGCAGTTCTTC. It yields the protein CASSVEGNEQFF.

In regard to this clone: The sample holds other DNA sequences that translate to the same CDR3. This chain joins TRBV5-1 and TRBJ1-4; tentatively, D is TRBD1 (5 bases). Germline V gene sequence: CDR1 SGHRS, CDR2 YFSETQ. The CDR3 is 13 residues long. Trimming cost V 4 bases and J 4 bases, with 8 bases left between them. As DNA, the CDR3 is TGCGCCAGCAGCCTCGGGGGTAATGAAAAACTGTTTTTT. As protein: CASSLGGNEKLFF. Complete variable domain (other parts from reference TRBV5-1 and TRBJ1-4): KAGVTQTPRYLIKTRGQQVTLSCSPISGHRSVSWYQQTPGQGLQFLFEYFSETQRNKGNFPGRFSGRQFSNSRSEMNVSTLELGDSALYLCASSLGGNEKLFFGSGTQLSVL.

This clone was counted a few times. This chain connects TRBV20-1 to TRBJ2-7; the D is unclear. CDR1 DFQATT and CDR2 SNEGSKA come from the germline V gene (reference sequence). The CDR3 runs to 11 residues. Between the trimmed V and J ends, which lost 6 bases and 6 bases, there was a span of 12 bases. The CDR3 coding sequence is TGCAGTGCCGAGCGAGAAGGCGAGCAGTACTTC. Residues: CSAEREGEQYF.

The chain couples TRBV5-4 to TRBJ2-5; 9 nucleotides line up with TRBD2. Germline loops: CDR1 SGHNT, CDR2 YYREEE (reference sequence). There are 16 residues in the CDR3. The ends lost 2 bases at V and 4 bases at J; junction bases unmatched: 9. The CDR3 DNA follows: TGTGCCAGCAGCTTTCTGCAGGCGGGAGGGGGAGAGACCCAGTACTTC. Its translation: CASSFLQAGGGETQYF.

The CDR3 loop is CASSRDLRGYEQYF. The CDR3 DNA sequence: TGTGCCAGCAGCCGAGATCTACGCGGCTACGAGCAGTACTTC. The chain recombines TRBV6-1 with TRBJ2-7; D ambiguous. The CDR3 runs to 14 residues. V lost 6 bases to trimming and J lost 3 bases, with 15 bases between them. Germline V gene sequence: CDR1 MNHNS, CDR2 SASEGT.

This clone was observed a handful of times. Distinct nucleotide sequences in the sample also encode this CDR3. The gene calls are TRBV20-1 and TRBJ2-5; the D is unclear. Trimming shortened V by 5 bases and J by 5 bases, and 6 bases separated the two germline ends. This CDR3 spans 10 amino acids. Germline V gene data show CDR1 as DFQATT and CDR2 as SNEGSKA (reference sequence). The CDR3 sequence is CSAVEETQYF. The CDR3 DNA is TGCAGTGCTGTTGAGGAGACCCAGTACTTC.

The rearrangement uses TRBV19 and TRBJ1-2; D gene ambiguous. Trimming took off 5 bases at V and 4 bases at J, with 11 bases between the two ends. This CDR3 spans 13 amino acids. Looked up from germline, CDR1 is LNHDA and CDR2 is SQIVND (reference sequence). The CDR3 here is CASSSSAFYGYTF. CDR3 in DNA: TGTGCCAGTAGTTCCTCAGCGTTCTATGGCTACACCTTC.

Concerning this clone itself: Other DNA sequences in this sample translate to the same CDR3. This chain links TRBV13 with TRBJ2-1, with 9 bases fitting TRBD1. The CDR3 is made up of 15 amino acids. Germline V lookup: CDR1 PRHDT, CDR2 FYEKMQ (reference sequence). V trimming: 5 bases; J trimming: 4 bases; junction bases outside the gene matches: 6. Here the CDR3 reads CASSPSGTGYNEQFF. CDR3 DNA sequence: TGTGCCAGCAGCCCCTCCGGGACAGGGTACAATGAGCAGTTCTTC.

The rearrangement links TRBV18 to TRBJ2-7; possible D gene TRBD2, 5 bases. Germline CDR1 reads KGHSH; CDR2 reads LQKENI. The CDR3 runs 12 residues. The germline V and J ends were trimmed by 4 bases and 5 bases, with 9 bases remaining between them. The CDR3 region has the DNA TGTGCCAGCTCACAAACGGGAAACGAGCAGTACTTC. This encodes CASSQTGNEQYF. Looking up the rest from reference TRBV18 and TRBJ2-7 gives the full variable domain: NAGVMQNPRHLVRRRGQEARLRCSPMKGHSHVYWYRQLPEEGLKFMVYLQKENIIDESGMPKERFSAEFPKEGPSILRIQQVVRGDSAAYFCASSQTGNEQYFGPGTRLTVT.

The V gene is TRBV7-9, the J gene TRBJ2-7, with 9 bases aligning to TRBD1. Trimming at V came to 3 bases and at J to 3 bases, leaving 3 bases not matched to a gene. CDR1 is SEHNR and CDR2 is FQNEAQ in the germline V gene (reference sequence). There are 14 residues in the CDR3. CDR3 coding DNA: TGTGCCAGCAGCTTGGGGACAGGGTACTACGAGCAGTACTTC. Encoded protein: CASSLGTGYYEQYF.

As for this clone: A clone one base away is much larger, so this may be a read error. Other DNA sequences within the sample encode an identical CDR3. This rearrangement joins TRBV5-1 to TRBJ1-3; weak D call: TRBD1 (5 bases). Germline-derived CDR1 and CDR2 are SGHRS and YFSETQ. Trimming shortened V by 4 bases and J by 3 bases, and 11 bases separated the two germline ends. This CDR3 has 14 amino acids. CDR3 bases: TGCGCCAGCAGCCCAGGGACGGATGGAAACACCATATATTTT. Its translation: CASSPGTDGNTIYF.

The J gene is TRBJ2-5, the V gene TRBV5-6; possibly TRBD2 for D (6 bases). The CDR3 runs to 13 residues. V was trimmed by 5 bases and J by 5 bases, leaving 13 bases between them. The germline V gene has CDR1 SGHDT and CDR2 YYEEEE. The CDR3 region has the DNA TGTGCCAGCAGGCCGGGAGCTGTGGAGACCCAGTACTTC. Amino acids: CASRPGAVETQYF.

This clone was counted a few times. The chain joins TRBV7-2 to TRBJ2-3; tentatively, D is TRBD1 (6 bases). Germline V CDR1 and CDR2: SGHTA, FQGNSA. The CDR3 sequence is 15 residues long. Trimming cost V 4 bases and J 3 bases, with 14 bases left between them. This CDR3 reads CASSWAGGSTDTQYF. As DNA, the CDR3 is TGTGCCAGCAGCTGGGCTGGGGGCTCGACAGATACGCAGTATTTT. Using reference TRBV7-2 and TRBJ2-3 for the parts outside the CDR3, the full variable domain is GAGVSQSPSNKVTEKGKDVELRCDPISGHTALYWYRQSLGQGLEFLIYFQGNSAPDKSGLPSDRFSAERTGGSVSTLTIQRTQQEDSAVYLCASSWAGGSTDTQYFGPGTRLTVL.

The chain carries TRBV6-1 and TRBJ1-2; no clear D gene. The germline V gene encodes CDR1 MNHNS and CDR2 SASEGT. V gave up 7 bases and J gave up 3 bases, with 6 bases separating them. The CDR3 contains 11 residues. CDR3: CASNRDYGYTF. Here the CDR3 DNA reads TGTGCCAGCAATCGAGACTATGGCTACACCTTC.

This chain connects TRBV7-8 to TRBJ2-3; D unresolved. With 2 bases removed from V and 0 bases from J, the gap between germline ends came to 9 bases. The CDR3 consists of 15 residues. Germline V CDR1 and CDR2: SGHVS, FQNEAQ. DNA for the CDR3: TGTGCCAGCAGCTTATTGGGGTTAAGCACAGATACGCAGTATTTT. It encodes CASSLLGLSTDTQYF. The whole variable domain, remainder taken from reference TRBV7-8 and TRBJ2-3, is GAGVSQSPRYKVAKRGQDVALRCDPISGHVSLFWYQQALGQGPEFLTYFQNEAQLDKSGLPSDRFFAERPEGSVSTLKIQRTQQEDSAVYLCASSLLGLSTDTQYFGPGTRLTVL.